The 24 T cell receptor beta chains in this list originate from one sample, sequenced in a study of cytomegalovirus exposure and HLA in healthy donors (dated by TCRdb to the late 2010s). The library came from the immunoSEQ multiplex PCR assay. For the multiplex PCR, a mixture combining 60 forward primers for TCR Vbeta segments and 13 reverse primers for TCR Jbeta segments was used. Drawn from immuneACCESS, this table holds only the in-frame rearrangements with V and J called that TCRdb kept. Clones are partly lost; checked studies trace under half to an unresolved V gene and leave the rest unexplained. The sample profile shows around 140,000 clones; 75% to 80% of them were found once. Of the sample, less than 3% falls within the top ten clones. The sample consisted of PBMCs. The receptor source for this set is a woman under 30 in good health and CMV-seropositive.

The rearrangement links TRBV7-2 to TRBJ2-1, with a possible D match to TRBD2 (5 bases). Per germline, CDR1 SGHTA and CDR2 FQGNSA. The CDR3 length is 13 residues. With 5 bases removed from V and 7 bases from J, the gap between germline ends came to 12 bases. CDR3 region: CASSRTFGNEQFF. The CDR3, as DNA: TGTGCCAGCAGCCGGACTTTTGGGAATGAGCAGTTCTTC. The whole variable domain, filled in from reference TRBV7-2 and TRBJ2-1, reads GAGVSQSPSNKVTEKGKDVELRCDPISGHTALYWYRQSLGQGLEFLIYFQGNSAPDKSGLPSDRFSAERTGGSVSTLTIQRTQQEDSAVYLCASSRTFGNEQFFGPGTRLTVL.

This rearrangement joins TRBV11-2 to TRBJ2-5; 9 bases map to TRBD1. There are 15 residues in the CDR3. Per the germline V gene, CDR1 is SGHAT and CDR2 is FQNNGV. The trim removed 5 bases at V and 3 bases at J, leaving 7 bases unmatched. The CDR3 DNA sequence: TGTGCCAGCAGCGTTCCGGGACAGGGAAAAGAGACCCAGTACTTC. Amino acids: CASSVPGQGKETQYF. Variable domain in full (rest from reference TRBV11-2 and TRBJ2-5): EAGVAQSPRYKIIEKRQSVAFWCNPISGHATLYWYQQILGQGPKLLIQFQNNGVVDDSQLPKDRFSAERLKGVDSTLKIQPAKLEDSAVYLCASSVPGQGKETQYFGPGTRLLVL.

This clone was counted between two and nine times. The chain has TRBV7-8 and TRBJ2-7; 7 bases align to TRBD2. Trimming at V came to 4 bases and at J to 3 bases, leaving 15 bases not matched to a gene. Germline V CDR1 and CDR2: SGHVS, FQNEAQ. The CDR3 sequence is 17 residues long. This CDR3 reads CASSSRARGRGNYEQYF. CDR3 nucleotide sequence: TGTGCCAGCAGCTCACGTGCTCGCGGGCGGGGGAACTACGAGCAGTACTTC. Full variable domain (outside the CDR3, taken from reference TRBV7-8 and TRBJ2-7): GAGVSQSPRYKVAKRGQDVALRCDPISGHVSLFWYQQALGQGPEFLTYFQNEAQLDKSGLPSDRFFAERPEGSVSTLKIQRTQQEDSAVYLCASSSRARGRGNYEQYFGPGTRLTVT.

The rearrangement uses TRBV5-1 and TRBJ2-3, with TRBD1 as a possible D gene (6 bases). Looked up from germline, CDR1 is SGHRS and CDR2 is YFSETQ. V lost 5 bases and J lost 0, with 19 bases in between. The CDR3 is 17 residues long. CDR3 DNA: TGCGCCAGCAGGACATTAAACGGGACACTTAGCACAGATACGCAGTATTTT. Its protein product is CASRTLNGTLSTDTQYF. Filled out from reference TRBV5-1 and TRBJ2-3, the complete variable domain reads KAGVTQTPRYLIKTRGQQVTLSCSPISGHRSVSWYQQTPGQGLQFLFEYFSETQRNKGNFPGRFSGRQFSNSRSEMNVSTLELGDSALYLCASRTLNGTLSTDTQYFGPGTRLTVL.

CDR3 sequence (DNA): TGTGCCAGCAGCCAAGACAGGATAACGTATGGCTACACCTTC. It yields the protein CASSQDRITYGYTF. This sequence joins TRBV4-2 and TRBJ1-2, with unresolved D. The V gene lost 0 bases and the J gene lost 5 bases, with 10 bases spanning the gap. Germline-derived CDR1 and CDR2 are LGHNA and YNFKEQ. The CDR3 has 14 amino acids.

The rearrangement links TRBV29-1 to TRBJ1-1; D ambiguous. Germline CDR1 is SQVTM and CDR2 is ANQGSEA. The germline V and J ends were trimmed by 4 bases and 2 bases, with 11 bases remaining between them. The CDR3 extends over 13 amino acids. CDR3 loop: CSVAQLYNTEAFF. The CDR3 coding sequence is TGCAGCGTTGCACAGTTATACAACACTGAAGCTTTCTTT.

J is TRBJ2-7 and V is TRBV7-2; a weak D match, TRBD1 (6 bases). This CDR3 contains 15 residues. CDR1 is SGHTA and CDR2 is FQGNSA in the germline V gene. V gave up 1 base and J gave up 3 bases, with 13 bases separating them. Written as DNA, the CDR3 is TGTGCCAGCAGCTTAGATCCGACAGGACTCTACGAGCAGTACTTC. As protein: CASSLDPTGLYEQYF. Variable domain in full (rest from reference TRBV7-2 and TRBJ2-7): GAGVSQSPSNKVTEKGKDVELRCDPISGHTALYWYRQSLGQGLEFLIYFQGNSAPDKSGLPSDRFSAERTGGSVSTLTIQRTQQEDSAVYLCASSLDPTGLYEQYFGPGTRLTVT.

On this clone: Different DNA sequences within this sample yield the same CDR3. The rearrangement uses TRBV27 and TRBJ1-1, with D maybe TRBD1 (5 bases). CDR1 and CDR2 from the germline V gene are MNHEY and SMNVEV (reference sequence). Trimming left V 0 bases short and J 4 bases short, with 18 bases between. The CDR3 consists of 17 residues. The CDR3 sequence: CASSLSGQRIRGTEAFF. The CDR3 nucleotides are TGTGCCAGCAGTTTATCGGGTCAGAGAATTAGGGGCACTGAAGCTTTCTTT.

The V gene is TRBV14, the J gene TRBJ1-4; D not certain. With 2 bases removed from V and 4 bases from J, the gap between germline ends came to 5 bases. Per the germline V gene, CDR1 is SGHDN and CDR2 is FVKESK. This CDR3 comprises 13 residues. The CDR3 protein is CASSQLNNEKLFF. The CDR3 DNA reads as TGTGCCAGCAGCCAATTAAATAATGAAAAACTGTTTTTT.

In its sample, this clone was seen once. The chain employs TRBV5-1 and TRBJ2-7; TRBD2 matches at 15 bases. This CDR3 spans 19 amino acids. V trimming: 2 bases; J trimming: 0 bases; junction bases outside the gene matches: 9. CDR1 is SGHRS and CDR2 is YFSETQ in the germline V gene. The CDR3 region is CASSLNRGLAGGYSYEQYF. The CDR3 nucleotides read TGCGCCAGCAGCTTAAACAGGGGACTAGCGGGGGGATACTCCTACGAGCAGTACTTC.

This clone was seen once. The junction shows a germline mismatch at one end, possibly a read error. V usage is TRBV7-9 and J usage is TRBJ2-2; D not certain. The germline V gene has CDR1 SEHNR and CDR2 FQNEAQ (reference sequence). The CDR3 runs 16 residues. CDR3 DNA: TGTTCCAGCAGCTTAGATTTCCCAGTGAACACCGGGGAGCTGTTTTTT. Protein sequence: CSSSLDFPVNTGELFF.

This chain joins TRBV7-6 and TRBJ2-7; 10 nucleotides match TRBD1. The CDR3 totals 14 residues. The V and J ends lost 3 bases and 7 bases, in that order; junction bases with no gene match: 6. Germline CDR1 is SGHVS and CDR2 is FNYEAQ. The CDR3 sequence: CASSFGGQGDEQYF. CDR3 bases: TGTGCCAGCAGCTTTGGAGGACAGGGGGATGAGCAGTACTTC.

This clone was seen more than once but under ten times. This chain joins TRBV5-4 and TRBJ2-2; D call uncertain. Deletions cut 5 bases from V and 0 bases from J, with 17 bases between. The CDR3 has 17 amino acids. CDR1 is SGHNT and CDR2 is YYREEE in the germline V gene (reference sequence). The CDR3 DNA sequence: TGTGCCAGCAGACGTATTTCTGCAGGTACGAACACCGGGGAGCTGTTTTTT. It specifies CASRRISAGTNTGELFF.

The V gene is TRBV5-1, the J gene TRBJ2-7; perhaps TRBD1 as D (7 bases). The CDR3 spans 15 residues. Germline lookup yields CDR1 SGHRS and CDR2 YFSETQ. V was trimmed by 2 bases and J by 3 bases, leaving 15 bases between them. The CDR3 protein is CASSFLEGAHYEQYF. The DNA of the CDR3 is TGCGCCAGCAGCTTTTTGGAGGGGGCACACTACGAGCAGTACTTC.

V gene TRBV5-1 combines with J gene TRBJ1-4; the D gene is possibly TRBD1 (5 bases). V lost 4 bases and J lost 6, with 16 bases in between. The CDR3 has 15 residues. The V gene's germline CDR1 is SGHRS and CDR2 YFSETQ. In DNA, the CDR3 is TGCGCCAGCAGCCTAACAGGTCGAAAAGATGAAAAACTGTTTTTT. Protein: CASSLTGRKDEKLFF.

The rearrangement joins TRBV19 to TRBJ2-3, with 9 positions matching TRBD2. The CDR3 has 15 residues. The germline CDR1 and CDR2 sequences are LNHDA and SQIVND (reference sequence). J was trimmed by 0 bases and V by 6 bases; bases with no gene match: 4. The CDR3 protein is CASRLAGASTDTQYF. The DNA for the CDR3 is TGTGCCAGTAGATTAGCGGGGGCCAGCACAGATACGCAGTATTTT.

The CDR3 loop reads CASTRQETDTQYF. The CDR3 DNA sequence: TGTGCCAGCACACGACAGGAAACAGATACGCAGTATTTT. This chain uses TRBV5-4 with TRBJ2-3; maybe TRBD1 (6 bases). The CDR3 consists of 13 residues. Germline loops: CDR1 SGHNT, CDR2 YYREEE (reference sequence). The ends were cut back, 6 bases at V and 3 bases at J, with 11 bases in the middle.

This chain connects TRBV10-3 to TRBJ2-1, with 9 bases that match TRBD2. CDR3 size: 15 residues. Germline V gene data show CDR1 as ENHRY and CDR2 as SYGVKD. Unmatched junction bases numbered 3, after V lost 0 bases and J lost 6 bases. The CDR3: CAISESRGGGNEQFF. The DNA of the CDR3 is TGTGCCATCAGTGAGTCGCGGGGGGGCGGCAATGAGCAGTTCTTC.

CDR3 nucleotides: TGTGCCAGCAGCCCGGGACTAACCTACAATGAGCAGTTCTTC. This sequence encodes CASSPGLTYNEQFF. The chain carries TRBV2 and TRBJ2-1; 7 nucleotides match TRBD2. J gave up 2 bases and V 6 bases, and 4 bases lay outside the gene matches. Germline V gives CDR1 SNHLY, CDR2 FYNNEI. The CDR3 runs to 14 residues.

V is TRBV6-5 and J is TRBJ1-2; TRBD1 agrees at 9 bases. Germline loops: CDR1 MNHEY, CDR2 SVGAGI. There are 14 residues in the CDR3. J was trimmed by 7 bases and V by 5 bases; bases with no gene match: 8. Here the CDR3 reads CASSNPTGGGGYTF. CDR3 sequence (DNA): TGTGCCAGCAGTAACCCCACAGGGGGCGGTGGCTACACCTTC.

The genes are TRBV2 and TRBJ1-4; a weak D match, TRBD1 (6 bases). V was clipped by 6 bases and J by 6 bases, with 17 bases between them. CDR1 is SNHLY, CDR2 FYNNEI, per germline. The CDR3 contains 15 residues. CDR3 sequence (DNA): TGTGCCAGCAGAGAACAGGGCTGGGGGGATGAAAAACTGTTTTTT. Encoded protein: CASREQGWGDEKLFF.

The chain joins TRBV9 to TRBJ2-2, with D possibly matching TRBD1 (6 bases). Germline CDR1 and CDR2: SGDLS and YYNGEE. The CDR3 loop spans 16 amino acids. With 4 bases removed from V and 1 base from J, the gap between germline ends came to 14 bases. CDR3 nucleotide sequence: TGTGCCAGCAGCCCGGACAGTACTCTGAACACCGGGGAGCTGTTTTTT. Amino acid sequence: CASSPDSTLNTGELFF.

The V call is TRBV19, the J call TRBJ2-7; D is unclear. This CDR3 contains 13 residues. The V end lost 6 bases, the J end lost 5 bases, and 14 bases lay between the germline ends. Germline V gene data show CDR1 as LNHDA and CDR2 as SQIVND (reference sequence). The CDR3 region is CASRPTLGHEQYF. As DNA, the CDR3 is TGTGCCAGTAGACCGACCCTGGGCCACGAGCAGTACTTC.

The V and J genes are TRBV6-5 and TRBJ2-7; 7 bases are a match to TRBD2. The CDR3 spans 14 residues. V shed 5 bases and J 4 bases; nucleotides not matched to a gene: 8. Germline values: CDR1 MNHEY, CDR2 SVGAGI. The CDR3 nucleotides are TGTGCCAGCAGTGAATGGGGGGGAGGTTACGAGCAGTACTTC. It codes for CASSEWGGGYEQYF.